This T cell receptor beta chain derives from a study of PD-L1 blockade in urothelial cancer. Germline V gives CDR1 MNHNY, CDR2 SVGAGI (reference sequence). The CDR3 has 14 amino acids. Trimming removed 0 bases at V and 10 bases at J, with 13 bases between. Time point specified: pretreatment peripheral blood. Locally advanced or metastatic urothelial carcinoma was present in patients. Produced via immunoSEQ multiplex PCR; TCRdb's table is partial and in-frame only. The table shows about 50,000 clones, with less than 85% occurring only once. This clonotype was sampled from an older man with urothelial cancer. This rearrangement joins TRBV6-6 to TRBJ2-1, with D possibly TRBD1 on 7 matching bases. Sequences were derived from PBMCs, sampled around atezolizumab (anti-PD-L1) treatment. The chain's CDR3 is CASSYSGQGGEQFF. The DNA for the CDR3 is TGTGCCAGCAGTTACTCGGGTCAGGGGGGAGAGCAGTTCTTC.